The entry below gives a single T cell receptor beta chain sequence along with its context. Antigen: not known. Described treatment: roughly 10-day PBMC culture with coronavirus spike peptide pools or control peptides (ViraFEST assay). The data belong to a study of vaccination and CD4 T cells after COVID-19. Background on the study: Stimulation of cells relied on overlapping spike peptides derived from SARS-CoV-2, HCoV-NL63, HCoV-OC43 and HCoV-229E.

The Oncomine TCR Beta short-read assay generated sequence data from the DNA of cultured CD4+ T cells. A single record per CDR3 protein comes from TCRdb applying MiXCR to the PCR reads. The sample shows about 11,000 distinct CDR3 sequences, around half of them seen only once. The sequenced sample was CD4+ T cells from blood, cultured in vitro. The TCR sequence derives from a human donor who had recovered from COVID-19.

CDR3 nucleotide sequence: TGTGCCTGGGATAGGGTGGGCACTGAAGCTTTCTTT. Protein product: CAWDRVGTEAFF. The chain couples TRBV30 to TRBJ1-1; D not certain. V was clipped by 5 bases and J by 4 bases, with 11 bases between them. CDR3 length equals 12 residues. The germline CDR1 and CDR2 sequences are GTSNPN and SVGIG (reference sequence).